Listed here are 20 T cell receptor beta chains from one sample, sequenced in a study of shared clonotypes between healthy human individuals. The protocol was immunoSEQ multiplex PCR, while the TCRdb copy is restricted to in-frame clones and leaves out a portion. This sample has about 2,500,000 clones, with roughly 92% found just once. The sequencing input was naive CD4+ T cells sorted from blood. Subset meaning: CD45RA+ positively selected. These receptors all stem from a man younger than 30 in good health.

J is TRBJ2-5 and V is TRBV19; 7 bases fit TRBD1. The CDR3 contains 14 residues. The V gene end was trimmed by 1 base and the J gene end by 5 bases; junction bases not matched to a gene: 4. Germline V lookup: CDR1 LNHDA, CDR2 SQIVND (reference sequence). The CDR3 loop reads CASSIARGLETQYF. DNA for the CDR3: TGTGCCAGTAGTATAGCCAGGGGGTTGGAGACCCAGTACTTC. Full variable domain (remainder filled in from reference TRBV19 and TRBJ2-5): DGGITQSPKYLFRKEGQNVTLSCEQNLNHDAMYWYRQDPGQGLRLIYYSQIVNDFQKGDIAEGYSVSREKKESFPLTVTSAQKNPTAFYLCASSIARGLETQYFGPGTRLLVL.

As to this clone: At the DNA level, this CDR3 is encoded by other sequences in the same sample as well. The CDR3 is CAWRGGATGELFF. DNA for the CDR3: TGTGCCTGGAGGGGGGGGGCCACCGGGGAGCTGTTTTTT. The chain recombines TRBV30 with TRBJ2-2, with D perhaps TRBD2 (7 bases). The CDR3 totals 13 residues. V was cut by 3 bases and J by 4 bases, with 9 bases left in between. Germline V gives CDR1 GTSNPN, CDR2 SVGIG (reference sequence). Full variable domain (outside the CDR3, taken from reference TRBV30 and TRBJ2-2): SQTIHQWPATLVQPVGSPLSLECTVEGTSNPNLYWYRQAAGRGLQLLFYSVGIGQISSEVPQNLSASRPQDRQFILSSKKLLLSDSGFYLCAWRGGATGELFFGEGSRLTVL.

Concerning this clone itself: The same CDR3 also results from other DNA sequences found in this sample. The chain couples TRBV27 to TRBJ2-7, with D unresolved. CDR3 length equals 10 residues. Per the germline V gene, CDR1 is MNHEY and CDR2 is SMNVEV (reference sequence). The V end lost 8 bases, the J end lost 2 bases, and 4 bases lay between the germline ends. CDR3 amino acids: CASGTYEQYF. The CDR3 nucleotides are TGTGCCAGCGGAACCTACGAGCAGTACTTC.

The chain has TRBV6-5 and TRBJ1-4, with a possible D match to TRBD1 (5 bases). This CDR3 is 14 amino acids long. The V end lost 4 bases, the J end lost 5 bases, and 11 bases lay between the germline ends. From germline, CDR1 is MNHEY and CDR2 SVGAGI. The chain's CDR3 is CASSWGTANEKLFF. In nucleotides, the CDR3 is TGTGCCAGCAGTTGGGGGACGGCGAATGAAAAACTGTTTTTT.

The CDR3 DNA is TGCGCCAGCAGCCAAGCCCCAAGCGGGGGGGCCTCGAACACCGGGGAGCTGTTTTTT. This codes for CASSQAPSGGASNTGELFF. V gene TRBV4-1 combines with J gene TRBJ2-2, with 10 positions matching TRBD2. Germline CDR1 MGHRA, CDR2 YSYEKL. The CDR3 runs 19 residues. V was clipped by 1 base and J by 0 bases; unmatched bases: 8.

The CDR3 sequence: CASSFSARYEQYF. CDR3 coding DNA: TGTGCCAGCAGCTTCTCGGCTAGATACGAGCAGTACTTC. This rearrangement joins TRBV7-2 to TRBJ2-7; the D is unclear. Trimming left V 3 bases short and J 4 bases short, with 10 bases between. CDR1 and CDR2 from the germline V gene are SGHTA and FQGNSA. The CDR3 loop spans 13 amino acids. The full variable domain, rest sourced from reference TRBV7-2 and TRBJ2-7, is GAGVSQSPSNKVTEKGKDVELRCDPISGHTALYWYRQSLGQGLEFLIYFQGNSAPDKSGLPSDRFSAERTGGSVSTLTIQRTQQEDSAVYLCASSFSARYEQYFGPGTRLTVT.

V usage is TRBV7-3 and J usage is TRBJ2-1; D is undetermined. Per germline, CDR1 SGHTA and CDR2 FQGTGA. V was pared by 2 bases and J by 0 bases, with 5 bases between. CDR3 size: 14 residues. CDR3 loop: CASSLDSSYNEQFF. CDR3 in DNA: TGTGCCAGCAGCTTAGATAGCTCCTACAATGAGCAGTTCTTC.

This clone was detected once. Other DNA sequences in the sample encode the same CDR3. The chain combines TRBV7-9 with TRBJ1-4; the D gene is possibly TRBD1 (5 bases). V was trimmed by 3 bases and J by 4 bases, leaving 9 bases between them. From germline, CDR1 is SEHNR and CDR2 FQNEAQ (reference sequence). The CDR3 is 14 amino acids. The CDR3 DNA reads as TGTGCCAGCAGCTTGGGGCAGGTTAATGAAAAACTGTTTTTT. It codes for CASSLGQVNEKLFF.

The rearrangement links TRBV7-6 to TRBJ2-3; 15 nucleotides line up with TRBD2. CDR1 SGHVS and CDR2 FNYEAQ come from the germline V gene. The ends lost 5 bases at V and 6 bases at J; junction bases unmatched: 6. The CDR3 length is 16 residues. In DNA, the CDR3 is TGTGCCAGCAGCCCTGGACTAGCGGGAGGGAGGGATACGCAGTATTTT. Translating it yields CASSPGLAGGRDTQYF.

V gene TRBV7-2 combines with J gene TRBJ2-7; D gene ambiguous. Trimming shortened V by 5 bases and J by 4 bases, and 12 bases separated the two germline ends. The germline V gene has CDR1 SGHTA and CDR2 FQGNSA. The CDR3 sequence is 13 residues long. The CDR3 DNA follows: TGTGCCAGCAGCCCCCGCTTGGGGTACGAGCAGTACTTC. This gives the protein CASSPRLGYEQYF.

This rearrangement joins TRBV7-2 to TRBJ2-3, with D unresolved. Trimming left V 5 bases short and J 2 bases short, with 14 bases between. From germline, CDR1 is SGHTA and CDR2 FQGNSA. The length of the CDR3 is 15 residues. The CDR3 sequence: CASSPVGSLTDTQYF. CDR3 nucleotide sequence: TGTGCCAGCAGCCCCGTAGGGTCCCTCACAGATACGCAGTATTTT.

The CDR3 nucleotides are TGTGCCAGCAGTTACAACCCCTCCAATGAGCAGTTCTTC. Protein product: CASSYNPSNEQFF. The V and J genes are TRBV6-5 and TRBJ2-1; D not resolved. The V gene lost 2 bases and the J gene lost 6 bases, with 8 bases spanning the gap. The V gene's germline CDR1 is MNHEY and CDR2 SVGAGI. The CDR3 loop spans 13 amino acids.

The chain joins TRBV6-1 to TRBJ2-3; D is undetermined. Trimming shortened V by 6 bases and J by 2 bases, and 9 bases separated the two germline ends. Germline V gene lookup returns CDR1 MNHNS and CDR2 SASEGT. The CDR3 runs to 13 residues. The CDR3 sequence: CASRVPSTDTQYF. The CDR3 DNA is TGTGCCAGCAGGGTACCTTCCACAGATACGCAGTATTTT.

The rearrangement links TRBV5-1 to TRBJ2-3; no clear D gene. This CDR3 contains 16 residues. The ends were cut back, 0 bases at V and 0 bases at J, with 11 bases in the middle. Per the germline V gene, CDR1 is SGHRS and CDR2 is YFSETQ. The CDR3 sequence: CASSLGADTSTDTQYF. DNA of the CDR3: TGCGCCAGCAGCTTGGGTGCAGATACTAGCACAGATACGCAGTATTTT.

On this clone itself: Other nucleotide sequences from this sample produce the same CDR3. J is TRBJ2-3 and V is TRBV7-2, with 7 bases fitting TRBD2. The ends lost 5 bases at V and 3 bases at J; junction bases unmatched: 5. Germline CDR1 and CDR2: SGHTA and FQGNSA. This CDR3 spans 14 amino acids. CDR3 sequence (DNA): TGTGCCAGCAGCCTCGGACTAGGTACAGATACGCAGTATTTT. It is translated as CASSLGLGTDTQYF.

The CDR3 here is CASSLDRSTSGNTGELFF. CDR3 coding DNA: TGTGCCAGCAGCTTGGATCGTTCGACTAGCGGTAACACCGGGGAGCTGTTTTTT. The rearrangement joins TRBV5-4 to TRBJ2-2, with 9 bases identical to TRBD2. The length of the CDR3 is 18 residues. V was clipped by 0 bases and J by 2 bases; unmatched bases: 8. The germline CDR1 and CDR2 sequences are SGHNT and YYREEE (reference sequence). Full variable domain (remainder filled in from reference TRBV5-4 and TRBJ2-2): ETGVTQSPTHLIKTRGQQVTLRCSSQSGHNTVSWYQQALGQGPQFIFQYYREEENGRGNFPPRFSGLQFPNYSSELNVNALELDDSALYLCASSLDRSTSGNTGELFFGEGSRLTVL.

The rearrangement joins TRBV30 to TRBJ1-5, with TRBD1 matching over 7 bases. V gave up 1 base and J gave up 5 bases; unmatched junction bases: 8. From germline, CDR1 is GTSNPN and CDR2 SVGIG (reference sequence). The CDR3 sequence is 15 residues long. The CDR3 DNA follows: TGTGCCTGGAGTGGACCTGGGACAGCCGATCAGCCCCAGCATTTT. Translation: CAWSGPGTADQPQHF. Full variable domain (remainder filled in from reference TRBV30 and TRBJ1-5): SQTIHQWPATLVQPVGSPLSLECTVEGTSNPNLYWYRQAAGRGLQLLFYSVGIGQISSEVPQNLSASRPQDRQFILSSKKLLLSDSGFYLCAWSGPGTADQPQHFGDGTRLSIL.

The chain links TRBV30 to TRBJ2-7, with D possibly TRBD1 on 5 matching bases. V gave up 4 bases and J gave up 3 bases, with 7 bases separating them. This CDR3 has 11 amino acids. CDR1 and CDR2 (germline): GTSNPN, SVGIG (reference sequence). CDR3 region: CAWKTDYEQYF. The DNA of the CDR3 is TGTGCCTGGAAGACAGACTACGAGCAGTACTTC. The full variable domain, with the rest looked up from reference TRBV30 and TRBJ2-7, is SQTIHQWPATLVQPVGSPLSLECTVEGTSNPNLYWYRQAAGRGLQLLFYSVGIGQISSEVPQNLSASRPQDRQFILSSKKLLLSDSGFYLCAWKTDYEQYFGPGTRLTVT.

The V call is TRBV15, the J call TRBJ1-2; D gene unclear. Germline CDR1 reads LNHNV; CDR2 reads YYDKDF (reference sequence). This CDR3 comprises 15 residues. The V end was cut by 0 bases, the J end by 4 bases, with 12 bases between. The CDR3 nucleotides read TGTGCCACCAGCAGAGATCCCGAGGCCCGCTATGGCTACACCTTC. Translating it yields CATSRDPEARYGYTF.

The chain recombines TRBV2 with TRBJ2-7; no clear D. Trimming shortened V by 6 bases and J by 7 bases, and 10 bases separated the two germline ends. The germline CDR1 and CDR2 sequences are SNHLY and FYNNEI. The CDR3 consists of 11 residues. CDR3 nucleotides: TGTGCCAGCAGGGGCCCCGGGGAGCAGTACTTC. Translating it yields CASRGPGEQYF.